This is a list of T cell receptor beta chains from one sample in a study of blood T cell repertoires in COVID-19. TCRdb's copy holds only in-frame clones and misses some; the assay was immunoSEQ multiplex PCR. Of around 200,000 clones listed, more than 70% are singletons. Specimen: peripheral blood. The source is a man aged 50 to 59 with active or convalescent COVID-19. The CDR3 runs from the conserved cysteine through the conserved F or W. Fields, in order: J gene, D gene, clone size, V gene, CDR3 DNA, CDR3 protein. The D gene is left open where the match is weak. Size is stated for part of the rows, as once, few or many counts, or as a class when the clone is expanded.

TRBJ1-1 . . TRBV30 TGTGCCTGGAGTGTTGGCGGGAACACTGAAGCTTTCTTT CAWSVGGNTEAFF
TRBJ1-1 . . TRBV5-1 TGCGCCAGCAGCGGGGGGGCGCGACCAACTTTCTTT CASSGGARPTFF
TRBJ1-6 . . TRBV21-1 TGTGCCAGCAGCAAAGATTCCAGGGCTTGGTCACCCCTCCACTTT CASSKDSRAWSPLHF
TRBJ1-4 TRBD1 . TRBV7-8 TGTGCCAGCAGCTTAGAGACAGGGGGCGAGTATGAAAAACTGTTTTTT CASSLETGGEYEKLFF
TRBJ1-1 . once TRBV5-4 TGTGCCAGCAACCCCCCTACGGGAGGGGGGACTGAAGCTTTCTTT CASNPPTGGGTEAFF
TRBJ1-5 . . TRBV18 TGTGCCAGCTCACTCAGCGGCGGGACGGCGAATCAGCCCCAGCATTTT CASSLSGGTANQPQHF
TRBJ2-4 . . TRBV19 TGTGCCAGTAGTATAGATCCCAGGAACCCTCTAGCCAAAAACATTCAGTACTTC CASSIDPRNPLAKNIQYF
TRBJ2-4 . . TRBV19 TGTGCCAGTAGTACGGTACTAGCCAAAAACATTCAGTACTTC CASSTVLAKNIQYF
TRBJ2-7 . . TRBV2 TGTGCCAGCAATGTCATGTCGGGCGAGCAGTACTTC CASNVMSGEQYF
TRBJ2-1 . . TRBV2 TGTGCCAGCAGTTTCGACAGCTATGAGCAGTTCTTC CASSFDSYEQFF
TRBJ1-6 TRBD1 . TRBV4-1 TGCGCCAGCAGCCGCTCCGGGACAGGGAGAAATTCCTATAATTCACCCCTCCACTTT CASSRSGTGRNSYNSPLHF
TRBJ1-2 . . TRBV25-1 TGTGCCAGCAGGGGGGACCCTCAGGGGTATGGCTACACCTTC CASRGDPQGYGYTF
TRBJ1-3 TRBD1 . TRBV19 TGTGCCAGTAGTATGGGGGACAGGGCTGGAAACACCATATATTTT CASSMGDRAGNTIYF
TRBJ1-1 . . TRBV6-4 TGTGCCAGCAGTGAGGGAGGTAGCACTGAAGCTTTCTTT CASSEGGSTEAFF
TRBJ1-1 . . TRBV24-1 TGTGCCACCAGCGGGGTCGGAGGGCGCGGCCGAACTGAAGCTTTCTTT CATSGVGGRGRTEAFF
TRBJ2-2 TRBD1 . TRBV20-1 TGCAGTGCTAGTTTCGGGACAGGGGGGGGCGGGGAGCTGTTTTTT CSASFGTGGGGELFF
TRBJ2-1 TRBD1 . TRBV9 TGTGCCAGCAGCGTAGGACAGGGGACCTACAATGAGCAGTTCTTC CASSVGQGTYNEQFF
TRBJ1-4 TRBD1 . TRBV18 TGTGCCAGCTCACCCGGGACAGGGAACGAAAAACTGTTTTTT CASSPGTGNEKLFF
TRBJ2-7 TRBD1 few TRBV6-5 TGTGCCAGCAGCAATCCCGGGACAGGTCACTACGAGCAGTACTTC CASSNPGTGHYEQYF
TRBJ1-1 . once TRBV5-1 TGCGCCAGCCAGAGTTCCAGGGCGCTAAACACTGAAGCTTTCTTT CASQSSRALNTEAFF
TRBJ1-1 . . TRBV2 TGTGCCAGCAGTGAAGCGCTTGAGGGCACTGAAGCTTTCTTT CASSEALEGTEAFF
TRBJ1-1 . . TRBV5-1 TGCGCCAGCAGCTTAGAGGGGAGGACTGAAGCTTTCTTT CASSLEGRTEAFF
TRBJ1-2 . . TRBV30 TGTGCCTCCGCCGGTACAGCCTTAAACTATGGCTACACCTTC CASAGTALNYGYTF
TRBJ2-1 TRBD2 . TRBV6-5 TGTGCCAGCAACCTCCCGACTAGCGGGGTCCTTGAGCAGTTCTTC CASNLPTSGVLEQFF
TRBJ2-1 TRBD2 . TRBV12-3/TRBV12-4 TGTGCCAGCCGCGGGAGGTCGGGTGAGCAGTTCTTC CASRGRSGEQFF
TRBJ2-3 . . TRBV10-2 TGCGCCAGCTGCCGCGGAGAAGGCACAGATACGCAGTATTTT CASCRGEGTDTQYF
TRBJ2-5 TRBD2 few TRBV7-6 TGTGCCAGCAGCTTAGGTCTAGCGGGGGGCCCACAAGAGACCCAGTACTTC CASSLGLAGGPQETQYF
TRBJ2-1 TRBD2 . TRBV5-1 TGCGCCAGCAGCTTTGGACTAGCGTGGTACAATGAGCAGTTCTTC CASSFGLAWYNEQFF
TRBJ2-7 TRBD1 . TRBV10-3 TGTGCCATCAGTGAAGCCGGGACAGCAGCCTACGAGCAGTACTTC CAISEAGTAAYEQYF
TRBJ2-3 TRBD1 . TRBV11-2 TGTGCCAGCAGCTCACGGAACAGGGGGCTGGGAGATACGCAGTATTTT CASSSRNRGLGDTQYF
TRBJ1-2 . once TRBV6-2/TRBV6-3 TGTGCCAGCAGTTACTTCGACAGAAATTACTATGGCTACACCTTC CASSYFDRNYYGYTF
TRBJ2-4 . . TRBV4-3 TGCGCCAGCAGCCAAGGAGGGTACAAAGACATTCAGTACTTC CASSQGGYKDIQYF
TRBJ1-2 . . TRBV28 TGTGCCAGCAGTTTATTAGCCTACTCTAACTATGGCTACACCTTC CASSLLAYSNYGYTF
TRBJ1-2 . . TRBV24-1 TGTGCCACCAGTGATGGAATAGCCTATGGCTACACCTTC CATSDGIAYGYTF
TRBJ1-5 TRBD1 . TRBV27 TGTGCCAGCAGGACGACAGGGCAGGCCGGAAATCAGCCCCAGCATTTT CASRTTGQAGNQPQHF
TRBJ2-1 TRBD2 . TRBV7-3 TGTGCCAGCAGCAATGGACTAGCGGGGAACAATGAGCAGTTCTTC CASSNGLAGNNEQFF
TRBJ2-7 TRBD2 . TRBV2 TGTGCCAGCACACGGGAGGCCTACGAGCAGTACTTC CASTREAYEQYF
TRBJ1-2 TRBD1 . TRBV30 TGTGCCTGGAAGGCCCCGGACAGGGAAGGCTATGGCTACACCTTC CAWKAPDREGYGYTF
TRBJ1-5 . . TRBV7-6 TGTGCCAGCAGTCCCGGGGGGCCTAATCAGCCCCAGCATTTT CASSPGGPNQPQHF
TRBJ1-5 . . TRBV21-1 TGTGCCAGCAGCAATTGGACGACAGCTAGCAATCAGCCCCAGCATTTT CASSNWTTASNQPQHF
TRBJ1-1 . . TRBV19 TGTGCCAGTAAACCCCCGGGCAGGGTGAACACTGAAGCTTTCTTT CASKPPGRVNTEAFF
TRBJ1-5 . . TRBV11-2 TGTGCCAGCAGCTTAGGAGGGAAGAGCAATCAGCCCCAGCATTTT CASSLGGKSNQPQHF
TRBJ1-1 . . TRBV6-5 TGTGCCAGCAGTTACGTGACGGGGGGGAACACTGAAGCTTTCTTT CASSYVTGGNTEAFF
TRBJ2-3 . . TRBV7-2 TGTGCCAGCAGTCACCTTGTGGGGGGGGGCAACGCAGATACGCAGTATTTT CASSHLVGGGNADTQYF
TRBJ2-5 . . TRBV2 TGTGCCAGCAGTGAAGCGCTTAGAAAAGAGACCCAGTACTTC CASSEALRKETQYF
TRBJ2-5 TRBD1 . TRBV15 TGTGCCACCAGCAGGTTACCTCAGGGGGTCAAGGAGACCCAGTACTTC CATSRLPQGVKETQYF
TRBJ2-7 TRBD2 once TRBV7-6 TGTGCCAGCAGCTTAGGAGCTAGCGGGATCCCCGCCGAGCAGTACTTC CASSLGASGIPAEQYF